These 6 T cell receptor beta chains originate from one sample sequenced in a study of blood T cell repertoires in COVID-19. The repertoire was sequenced with immunoSEQ multiplex PCR; TCRdb's copy has only in-frame clones and lacks some. The sample yields approximately 49,000 clones, around nine tenths seen once. The sequenced sample was peripheral blood. These receptors all stem from a man in his forties or fifties with acute or convalescent COVID-19.

V gene TRBV19 combines with J gene TRBJ2-1; 7 nucleotides agree with TRBD2. V lost 9 bases and J lost 6; bases outside the gene matches: 14. Germline loops: CDR1 LNHDA, CDR2 SQIVND (reference sequence). CDR3 length: 15 residues. CDR3: CASSAGLPRINEQFF. The DNA of the CDR3 is TGTGCCAGCTCAGCGGGACTCCCGCGGATCAATGAGCAGTTCTTC.

The chain carries TRBV19 and TRBJ1-2; D is unclear. V gave up 7 bases and J gave up 1 base, with 16 bases separating them. Germline loops: CDR1 LNHDA, CDR2 SQIVND (reference sequence). This CDR3 contains 15 residues. The CDR3 DNA sequence: TGTGCCAGTACCCTAGGAGCCAGCTTTAACTATGGCTACACCTTC. Protein sequence: CASTLGASFNYGYTF.

The chain carries TRBV28 and TRBJ1-2; a weak D match, TRBD1 (6 bases). Germline V CDR1 and CDR2: MDHEN, SYDVKM. With 1 base removed from V and 8 bases from J, the gap between germline ends came to 14 bases. CDR3 length: 14 residues. As DNA, the CDR3 is TGTGCCAGCAGTTTATTGGGGGCAGCTCAGGGCTACACCTTC. Protein sequence: CASSLLGAAQGYTF.

The chain links TRBV5-1 to TRBJ2-1, with TRBD2 matching over 7 bases. J was trimmed by 1 base and V by 3 bases; bases with no gene match: 22. Germline loops: CDR1 SGHRS, CDR2 YFSETQ. The CDR3 totals 21 residues. DNA of the CDR3: TGCGCCAGCAGCTGGCCCCAACTAGGGACTAAGGCACGGACATCCTACAATGAGCAGTTCTTC. Its protein product is CASSWPQLGTKARTSYNEQFF.

This clone has only one observation. The V and J genes are TRBV19 and TRBJ1-6; D not certain. The CDR3 contains 14 residues. CDR1 is LNHDA and CDR2 is SQIVND in the germline V gene (reference sequence). The V gene lost 8 bases and the J gene lost 1 base, with 9 bases spanning the gap. The CDR3 DNA sequence: TGTGCCAGTGCCAGAGGATCCTATAATTCACCCCTCCACTTT. Translated, it gives CASARGSYNSPLHF.

The chain joins TRBV7-3 to TRBJ1-1; TRBD1 matches 10 bases. The CDR3 contains 16 residues. The V gene end was trimmed by 4 bases and the J gene end by 2 bases; junction bases not matched to a gene: 7. CDR1 SGHTA and CDR2 FQGTGA come from the germline V gene. The CDR3 loop is CASSSSGTGANTEAFF. The CDR3 DNA reads TGTGCCAGCAGCTCCTCCGGGACAGGGGCTAACACTGAAGCTTTCTTT. The whole variable domain, filled in from reference TRBV7-3 and TRBJ1-1, reads GAGVSQTPSNKVTEKGKYVELRCDPISGHTALYWYRQSLGQGPEFLIYFQGTGAADDSGLPNDRFFAVRPEGSVSTLKIQRTERGDSAVYLCASSSSGTGANTEAFFGQGTRLTVV.